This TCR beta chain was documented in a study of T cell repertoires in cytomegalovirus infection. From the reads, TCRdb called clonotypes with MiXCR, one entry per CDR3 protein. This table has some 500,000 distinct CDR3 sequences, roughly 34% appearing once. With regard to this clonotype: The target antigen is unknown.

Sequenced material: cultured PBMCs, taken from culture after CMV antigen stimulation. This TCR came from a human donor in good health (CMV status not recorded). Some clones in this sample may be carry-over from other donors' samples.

The CDR3 DNA reads as TGTGCCAGCAGTGATATGGGACGCATGAACACTGAAGCTTTCTTT. Its translation is CASSDMGRMNTEAFF. V gene TRBV6-5 combines with J gene TRBJ1-1; maybe TRBD1 (5 bases). Germline CDR1 is MNHEY and CDR2 is SVGAGI. The CDR3 covers 15 residues. V lost 5 bases, J lost 0 bases, and 13 bases lay in between.